The clone carrying this T cell receptor beta chain was seen a few times. The CDR3 is made up of 14 amino acids. The germline gives CDR1 SEHNR, CDR2 FQNEAQ (reference sequence). V was pared by 1 base and J by 7 bases, with 13 bases between. This record comes from a study of blood T cells in healthy people across ages. It was with a sample-barcoded 5' primer and a J-beta primer mix that a second PCR of about 6 to 12 cycles was run. One entry per CDR3 protein, called by TCRdb with MiXCR from the 5' RACE reads. Of about a million distinct CDR3 sequences in the sample, 45% to 60% were seen once. Sequencing was performed on blood. The V gene is TRBV7-9, the J gene TRBJ1-2; weak D call: TRBD1 (6 bases). The source is a woman in her fifties or sixties in good health. CDR3 in amino acids: CASSLEPRGSGYTF. CDR3 bases: TGTGCCAGCAGCTTAGAGCCCAGGGGCTCTGGCTACACCTTC.